The clone carrying this T cell receptor beta chain was detected many times. No antigen is known for it. The data were taken from a study of human T cells and chemical hapten exposure. Study context: Reading of the patch tests, which applied 0.01% DPC to the upper back, occurred at 6 days. Whole-study findings and limits: There was no change with DPC sensitization in TCRs above 1 in 1000 frequency. The study found expanded TCRs formed significantly more large CDR3 similarity clusters than controls.

CDR3 size: 15 residues. Trimming took off 5 bases at V and 0 bases at J, with 11 bases between the two ends. Germline CDR1 is SEHNR and CDR2 is FQNEAQ (reference sequence). Noted time point: patch test 1, 2 weeks after DPC sensitization. The treatment here: therapeutic diphenylcyclopropenone sensitization with weekly scalp DPC. Separate cDNA molecules received unique molecular identifiers, which the library attached to them. MiXCR was run by TCRdb on the RACE reads, yielding one entry per CDR3 protein. The sample has about 380,000 distinct CDR3 sequences; more than 4.5% are singletons. The J gene is TRBJ1-5, the V gene TRBV7-9; D is unclear. This specimen consisted of whole blood, obtained in connection with sensitization to the hapten diphenylcyclopropenone (DPC). The TCR originated in a woman in her forties or fifties with alopecia areata. Some clones in this sample may be carry-over from other donors' samples. In DNA form, the CDR3 reads TGTGCCAGCAGCGCGCCCGGGGTTAGCAATCAGCCCCAGCATTTT. Translation gives CASSAPGVSNQPQHF. The variable domain in full, completed from reference TRBV7-9 and TRBJ1-5, reads DTGVSQNPRHKITKRGQNVTFRCDPISEHNRLYWYRQTLGQGPEFLTYFQNEAQLEKSRLLSDRFSAERPKGSFSTLEIQRTEQGDSAMYLCASSAPGVSNQPQHFGDGTRLSIL.